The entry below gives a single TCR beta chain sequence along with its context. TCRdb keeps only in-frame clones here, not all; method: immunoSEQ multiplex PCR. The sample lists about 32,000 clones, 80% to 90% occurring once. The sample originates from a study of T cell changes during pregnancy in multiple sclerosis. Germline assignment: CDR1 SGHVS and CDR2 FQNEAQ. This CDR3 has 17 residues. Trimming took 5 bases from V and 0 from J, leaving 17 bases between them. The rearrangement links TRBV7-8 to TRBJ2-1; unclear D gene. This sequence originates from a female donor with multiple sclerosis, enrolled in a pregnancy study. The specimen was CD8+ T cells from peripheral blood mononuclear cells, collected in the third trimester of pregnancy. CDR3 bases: TGTGCCAGCAGCCCCCTCTTAGGCGCGGTCTCCTACAATGAGCAGTTCTTC. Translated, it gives CASSPLLGAVSYNEQFF.